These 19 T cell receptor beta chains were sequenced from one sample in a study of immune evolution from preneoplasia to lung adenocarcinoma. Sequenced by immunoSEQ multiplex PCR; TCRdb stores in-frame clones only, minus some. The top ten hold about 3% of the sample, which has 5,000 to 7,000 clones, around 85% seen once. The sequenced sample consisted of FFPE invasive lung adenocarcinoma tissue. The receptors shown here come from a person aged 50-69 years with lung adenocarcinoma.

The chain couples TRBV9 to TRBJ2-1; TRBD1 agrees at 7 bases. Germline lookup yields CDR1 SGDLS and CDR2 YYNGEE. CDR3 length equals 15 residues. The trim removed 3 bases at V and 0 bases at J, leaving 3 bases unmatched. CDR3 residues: CASSDYRGSYNEQFF. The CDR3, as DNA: TGTGCCAGCAGCGATTACAGGGGCTCCTACAATGAGCAGTTCTTC.

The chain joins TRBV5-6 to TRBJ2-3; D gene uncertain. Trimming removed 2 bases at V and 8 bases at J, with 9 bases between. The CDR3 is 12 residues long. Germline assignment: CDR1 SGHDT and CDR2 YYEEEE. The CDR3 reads CASSLSGVTQYF. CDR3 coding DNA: TGTGCCAGCAGCTTATCCGGAGTTACGCAGTATTTT. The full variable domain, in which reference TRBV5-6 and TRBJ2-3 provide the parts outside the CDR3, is DAGVTQSPTHLIKTRGQQVTLRCSPKSGHDTVSWYQQALGQGPQFIFQYYEEEERQRGNFPDRFSGHQFPNYSSELNVNALLLGDSALYLCASSLSGVTQYFGPGTRLTVL.

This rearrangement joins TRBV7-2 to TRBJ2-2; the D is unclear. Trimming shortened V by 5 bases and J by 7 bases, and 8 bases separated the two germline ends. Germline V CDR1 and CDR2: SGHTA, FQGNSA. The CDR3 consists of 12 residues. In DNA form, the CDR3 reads TGTGCCAGCAGCCTGTTGGGCGGGGAGCTGTTTTTT. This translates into CASSLLGGELFF. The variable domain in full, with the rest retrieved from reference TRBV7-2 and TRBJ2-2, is GAGVSQSPSNKVTEKGKDVELRCDPISGHTALYWYRQSLGQGLEFLIYFQGNSAPDKSGLPSDRFSAERTGGSVSTLTIQRTQQEDSAVYLCASSLLGGELFFGEGSRLTVL.

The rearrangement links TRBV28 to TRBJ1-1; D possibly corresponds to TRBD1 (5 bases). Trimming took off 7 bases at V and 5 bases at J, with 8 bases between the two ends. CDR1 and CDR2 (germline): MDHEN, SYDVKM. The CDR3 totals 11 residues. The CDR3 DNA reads TGTGCCAGCATGGGGGGGACTGAAGCTTTCTTT. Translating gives CASMGGTEAFF.

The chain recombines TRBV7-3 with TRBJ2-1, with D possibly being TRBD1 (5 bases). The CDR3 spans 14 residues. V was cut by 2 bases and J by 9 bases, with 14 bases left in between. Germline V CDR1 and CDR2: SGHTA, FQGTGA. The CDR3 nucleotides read TGTGCCAGCAGCTTAGCCTCAGGGTGGAGTGAGCAGTTCTTC. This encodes CASSLASGWSEQFF.

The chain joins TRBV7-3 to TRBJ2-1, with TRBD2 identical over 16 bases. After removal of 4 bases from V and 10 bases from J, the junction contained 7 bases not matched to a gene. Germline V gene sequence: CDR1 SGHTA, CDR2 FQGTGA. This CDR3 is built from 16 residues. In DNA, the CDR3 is TGTGCCAGCAGCTATTCCGGGACTAGCGGGAGGGGGGAGCAGTTCTTC. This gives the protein CASSYSGTSGRGEQFF.

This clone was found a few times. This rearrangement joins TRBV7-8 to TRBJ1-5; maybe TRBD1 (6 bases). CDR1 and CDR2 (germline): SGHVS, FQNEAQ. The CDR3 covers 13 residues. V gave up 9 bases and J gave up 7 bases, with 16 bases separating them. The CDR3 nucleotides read TGTGCCAGTGAGAGTGGGGGCGGCCAGCCCCAGCATTTT. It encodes CASESGGGQPQHF.

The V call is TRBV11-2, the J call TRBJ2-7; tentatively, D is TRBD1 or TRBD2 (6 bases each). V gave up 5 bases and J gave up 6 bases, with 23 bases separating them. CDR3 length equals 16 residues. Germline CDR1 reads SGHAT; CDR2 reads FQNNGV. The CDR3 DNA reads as TGTGCCAGCAGCCGCACGGGTGGGCAGGGGAGGCGCGAGCAGTACTTC. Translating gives CASSRTGGQGRREQYF.

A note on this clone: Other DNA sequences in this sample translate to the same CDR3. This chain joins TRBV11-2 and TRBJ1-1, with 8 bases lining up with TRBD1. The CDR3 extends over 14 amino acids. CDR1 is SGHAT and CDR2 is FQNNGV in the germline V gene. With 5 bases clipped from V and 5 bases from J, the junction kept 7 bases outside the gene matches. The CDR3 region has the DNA TGTGCCAGCAGCCCAGGGGGCAGTCGGACTGAAGCTTTCTTT. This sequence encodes CASSPGGSRTEAFF.

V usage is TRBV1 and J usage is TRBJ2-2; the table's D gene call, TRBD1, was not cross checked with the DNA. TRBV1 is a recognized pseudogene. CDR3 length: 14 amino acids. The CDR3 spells CTSSQLGAAGELFF. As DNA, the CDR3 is TGCACCAGCAGCCAATTGGGCGCTGCCGGGGAGCTGTTTTTT.

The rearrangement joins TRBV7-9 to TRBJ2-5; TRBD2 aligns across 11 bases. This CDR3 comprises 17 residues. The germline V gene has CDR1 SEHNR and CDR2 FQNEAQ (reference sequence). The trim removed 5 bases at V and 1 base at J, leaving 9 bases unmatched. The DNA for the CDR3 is TGTGCCAGCAGCCCAGCCGGGACTAGCGGTTTCCAAGAGACCCAGTACTTC. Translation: CASSPAGTSGFQETQYF.

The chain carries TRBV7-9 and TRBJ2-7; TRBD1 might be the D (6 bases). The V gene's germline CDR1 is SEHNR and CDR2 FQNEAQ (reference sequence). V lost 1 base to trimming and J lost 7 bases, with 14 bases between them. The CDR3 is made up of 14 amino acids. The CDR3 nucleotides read TGTGCCAGCAGCTTAGTTGGGGGCCCGGGGGAGCAGTACTTC. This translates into CASSLVGGPGEQYF.

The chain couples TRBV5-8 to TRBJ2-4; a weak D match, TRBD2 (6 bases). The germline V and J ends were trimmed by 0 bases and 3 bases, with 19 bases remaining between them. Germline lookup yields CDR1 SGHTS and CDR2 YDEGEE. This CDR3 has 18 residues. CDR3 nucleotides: TGTGCCAGCAGCTTGGCCTTTTCGGGGAGGCTGGACAAAAACATTCAGTACTTC. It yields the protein CASSLAFSGRLDKNIQYF.

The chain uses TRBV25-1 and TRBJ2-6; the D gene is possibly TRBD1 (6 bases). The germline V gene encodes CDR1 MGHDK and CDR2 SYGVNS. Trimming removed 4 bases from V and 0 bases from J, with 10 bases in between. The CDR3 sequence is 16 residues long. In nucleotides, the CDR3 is TGTGCCAGCAGTGGCTCACAGGGCTCTGGGGCCAACGTCCTGACTTTC. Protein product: CASSGSQGSGANVLTF. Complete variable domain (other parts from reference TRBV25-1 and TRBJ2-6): EADIYQTPRYLVIGTGKKITLECSQTMGHDKMYWYQQDPGMELHLIHYSYGVNSTEKGDLSSESTVSRIRTEHFPLTLESARPSHTSQYLCASSGSQGSGANVLTFGAGSRLTVL.

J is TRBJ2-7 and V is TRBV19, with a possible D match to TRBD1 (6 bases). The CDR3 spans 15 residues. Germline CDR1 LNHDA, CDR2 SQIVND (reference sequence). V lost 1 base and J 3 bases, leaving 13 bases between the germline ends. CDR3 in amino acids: CASSIGGQGGYEQYF. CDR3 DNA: TGTGCCAGTAGTATAGGGGGGCAGGGCGGCTACGAGCAGTACTTC. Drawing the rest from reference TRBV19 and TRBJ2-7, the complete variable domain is DGGITQSPKYLFRKEGQNVTLSCEQNLNHDAMYWYRQDPGQGLRLIYYSQIVNDFQKGDIAEGYSVSREKKESFPLTVTSAQKNPTAFYLCASSIGGQGGYEQYFGPGTRLTVT.

CDR3 bases: TGCGCCAGCACCATACTAGCGGGAGGGGGCACAGATACGCAGTATTTT. Translating gives CASTILAGGGTDTQYF. The chain combines TRBV10-2 with TRBJ2-3; 13 bases are shared with TRBD2. The trim removed 7 bases at V and 1 base at J, leaving 5 bases unmatched. CDR3 length: 16 residues. Germline V gene data show CDR1 as WSHSY and CDR2 as SAAADI.

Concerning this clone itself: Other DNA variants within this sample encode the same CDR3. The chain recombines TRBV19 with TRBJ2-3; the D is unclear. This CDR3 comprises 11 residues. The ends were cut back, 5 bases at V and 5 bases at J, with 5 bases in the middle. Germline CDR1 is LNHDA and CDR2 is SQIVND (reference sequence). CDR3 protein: CASSFGDTQYF. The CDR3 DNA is TGTGCCAGTAGTTTCGGAGATACGCAGTATTTT.

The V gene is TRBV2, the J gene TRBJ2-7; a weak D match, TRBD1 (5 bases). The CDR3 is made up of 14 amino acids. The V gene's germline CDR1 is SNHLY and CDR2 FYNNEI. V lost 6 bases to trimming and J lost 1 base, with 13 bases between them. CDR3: CASRPQAPSYEQYF. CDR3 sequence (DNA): TGTGCCAGCAGACCACAGGCCCCTTCCTACGAGCAGTACTTC.

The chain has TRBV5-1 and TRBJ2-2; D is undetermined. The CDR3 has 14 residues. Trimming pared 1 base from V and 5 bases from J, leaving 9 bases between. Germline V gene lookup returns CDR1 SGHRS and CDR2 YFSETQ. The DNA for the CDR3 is TGCGCCAGCAGCTTGACCCCCAATACCGGGGAGCTGTTTTTT. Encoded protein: CASSLTPNTGELFF.